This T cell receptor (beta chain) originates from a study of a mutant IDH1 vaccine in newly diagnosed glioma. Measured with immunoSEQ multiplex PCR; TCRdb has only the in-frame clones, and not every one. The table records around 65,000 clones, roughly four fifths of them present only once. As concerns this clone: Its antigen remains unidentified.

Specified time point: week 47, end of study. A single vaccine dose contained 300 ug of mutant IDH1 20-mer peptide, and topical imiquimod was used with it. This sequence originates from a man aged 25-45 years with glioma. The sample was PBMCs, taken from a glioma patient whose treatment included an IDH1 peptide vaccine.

CDR3 DNA sequence: TGTGCCAGCAGCTTTGAAATTTTATCCGGGGAGCTGTTTTTT. This translates into CASSFEILSGELFF. This chain joins TRBV5-4 and TRBJ2-2; D remains ambiguous. V was cut by 2 bases and J by 6 bases, with 11 bases left in between. This CDR3 is 14 amino acids long. Germline V CDR1 and CDR2: SGHNT, YYREEE (reference sequence).